The 8 T cell receptor beta chains listed next were all sequenced from one sample in a study of blood T cell repertoires in COVID-19. TCRdb's table, derived via immunoSEQ multiplex PCR, lists solely in-frame clones and lacks some. The sample records under 550,000 clones, approximately 90% being singletons. The sequenced sample was peripheral blood. The receptor source for this set is a man between 18 and 29 years old with COVID-19, enrolled during active disease.

This rearrangement joins TRBV19 to TRBJ1-5; D not certain. Germline loops: CDR1 LNHDA, CDR2 SQIVND (reference sequence). CDR3 size: 16 residues. V lost 7 bases and J 3 bases, leaving 19 bases between the germline ends. The CDR3 region is CASTPTSRGNNQPQHF. CDR3 DNA: TGTGCCAGTACACCGACCTCACGGGGTAACAATCAGCCCCAGCATTTT.

This clone was observed once. Additional DNA sequences in this sample encode the identical CDR3. The V gene is TRBV18, the J gene TRBJ2-7; 10 nucleotides match TRBD1. Germline CDR1 reads KGHSH; CDR2 reads LQKENI. The CDR3 length is 13 residues. The V and J ends lost 3 bases and 5 bases, in that order; junction bases with no gene match: 1. The CDR3: CASSPGQGDEQYF. CDR3 coding DNA: TGTGCCAGCTCACCCGGACAGGGGGACGAGCAGTACTTC.

The chain carries TRBV12-3 or TRBV12-4 and TRBJ2-3, with 8 nucleotides matching TRBD2. The CDR3 loop spans 12 amino acids. Trimming cost V 6 bases and J 12 bases; bases outside gene matches: 8. The CDR3 protein is CASRGIAGNQYF. CDR3 coding DNA: TGTGCCAGCAGGGGGATAGCGGGAAACCAGTATTTT.

This rearrangement joins TRBV5-1 to TRBJ2-1; D gene ambiguous. The CDR3 is 14 amino acids. Trimming stripped 2 bases from V and 5 bases from J, with 11 bases between. The germline V gene encodes CDR1 SGHRS and CDR2 YFSETQ. The CDR3 region is CASSLQNTNNEQFF. CDR3 sequence (DNA): TGCGCCAGCAGCTTACAAAATACTAACAATGAGCAGTTCTTC.

This clone appeared once. V and J are TRBV4-1 and TRBJ2-7; 7 bases align to TRBD2. The junction had 2 bases not matched to a gene; V was cut back by 0 bases and J by 0 bases. The germline V gene has CDR1 MGHRA and CDR2 YSYEKL. This CDR3 is 15 amino acids long. The CDR3 spells CASSQERGNSYEQYF. The CDR3 bases are TGCGCCAGCAGCCAAGAGCGGGGGAACTCCTACGAGCAGTACTTC.

The chain links TRBV2 to TRBJ2-2, with TRBD2 matching over 9 bases. The germline CDR1 and CDR2 sequences are SNHLY and FYNNEI. The CDR3 has 16 residues. V was pared by 7 bases and J by 6 bases, with 12 bases of the junction left unmatched. CDR3 sequence reads: CASTQRGTSIPGELFF. CDR3 sequence (DNA): TGTGCCAGCACCCAAAGGGGGACTAGCATCCCCGGGGAGCTGTTTTTT.

The chain has TRBV5-1 and TRBJ2-5; 16 positions agree with TRBD2. Germline V lookup: CDR1 SGHRS, CDR2 YFSETQ. This CDR3 spans 18 amino acids. J lost 1 base, V lost 2 bases, and 5 bases had no gene match. CDR3 sequence (DNA): TGCGCCAGCAGCTTCGGGACTAGCGGGAGGGCGAGCCAAGAGACCCAGTACTTC. It is translated as CASSFGTSGRASQETQYF. The full variable domain, completed using reference TRBV5-1 and TRBJ2-5, is KAGVTQTPRYLIKTRGQQVTLSCSPISGHRSVSWYQQTPGQGLQFLFEYFSETQRNKGNFPGRFSGRQFSNSRSEMNVSTLELGDSALYLCASSFGTSGRASQETQYFGPGTRLLVL.

The CDR3 nucleotides are TGTGCCAGCAGCCTCGGGCAGGGTATGGCGCAGTTCTTC. Translating it yields CASSLGQGMAQFF. The genes are TRBV7-2 and TRBJ2-1, with TRBD1 as a possible D gene (5 bases). V shed 5 bases and J shed 12 bases, with 17 bases lying between them. CDR1 and CDR2 (germline): SGHTA, FQGNSA. CDR3 size: 13 residues.